This T cell receptor (beta chain) originates from a study of T cells in Graves' hyperthyroidism and ophthalmopathy. Amplification of TCR beta CDR3 regions was performed using RNA transcripts as template. HTBI primers were employed in a first-round RT-PCR of the TCR CDR3. TCRdb ran MiXCR on the multiplex PCR reads and lists one entry per CDR3 protein. This table holds about 420,000 distinct CDR3 sequences, 15% to 18% found once. This CDR3 is built from 14 residues. V was cut by 2 bases and J by 4 bases, with 9 bases left in between. Germline V lookup: CDR1 MNHEY, CDR2 SVGEGT. This clonotype was observed a handful of times.

The chain employs TRBV6-2 or TRBV6-3 and TRBJ2-1, with D maybe TRBD2 (5 bases). The source is a woman aged 18-29 years with Graves' hyperthyroidism. The sequenced material came from blood. CDR3 sequence reads: CASSYGLVYNEQFF. The CDR3 DNA follows: TGTGCCAGCAGTTACGGACTGGTTTACAATGAGCAGTTCTTC.